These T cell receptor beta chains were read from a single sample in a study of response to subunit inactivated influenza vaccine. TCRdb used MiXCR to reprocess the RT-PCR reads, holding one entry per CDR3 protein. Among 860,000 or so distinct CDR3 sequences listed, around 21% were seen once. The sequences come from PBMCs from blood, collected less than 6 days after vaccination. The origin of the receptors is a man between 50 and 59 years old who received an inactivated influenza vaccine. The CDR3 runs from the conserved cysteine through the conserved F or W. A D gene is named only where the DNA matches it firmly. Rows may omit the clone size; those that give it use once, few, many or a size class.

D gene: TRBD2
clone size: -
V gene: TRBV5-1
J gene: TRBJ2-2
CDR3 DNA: TGCGCCAGCAGCTGGCTGACTAGCGGGAGAAGTTTTACCGGGGAGCTGTTTTTT
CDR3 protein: CASSWLTSGRSFTGELFF

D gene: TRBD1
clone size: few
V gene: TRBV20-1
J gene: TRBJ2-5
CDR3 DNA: TGCAGTGCTAGGACGATGGGACAGGGTAATTGGGAGACCCAGTACTTC
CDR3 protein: CSARTMGQGNWETQYF

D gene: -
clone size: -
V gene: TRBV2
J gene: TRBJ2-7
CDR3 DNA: TGTGCCAGCAGTGAACATCCAGGAAACGAGCAGTACTTC
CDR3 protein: CASSEHPGNEQYF

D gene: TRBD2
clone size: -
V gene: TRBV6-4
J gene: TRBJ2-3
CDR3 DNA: TGTGCCAGCAGCTCGACTAGCGGGCCAGATACGCAGTATTTT
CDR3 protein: CASSSTSGPDTQYF

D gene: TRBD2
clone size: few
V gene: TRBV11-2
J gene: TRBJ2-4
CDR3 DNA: TGTGCCAGCAGCTACCAAGGGGCGCTAGCGGGAGGTGTAGCCAAAAACATTCAGTACTTC
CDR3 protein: CASSYQGALAGGVAKNIQYF

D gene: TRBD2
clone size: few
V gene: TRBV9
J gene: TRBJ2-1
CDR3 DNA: TGTGCCAGCAGAGAAAGCGGGGGGAGCGAGCAGTTCTTC
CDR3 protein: CASRESGGSEQFF

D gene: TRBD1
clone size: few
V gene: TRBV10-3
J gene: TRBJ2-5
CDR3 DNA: TGTGCCATCAGCGGGACAGGGGGTGAGACCCAGTACTTC
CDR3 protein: CAISGTGGETQYF

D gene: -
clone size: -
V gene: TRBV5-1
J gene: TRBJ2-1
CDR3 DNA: TGCGCCAGCAGCTTGGCCAGGTCAGCGAATGAGCAGTTCTTC
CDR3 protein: CASSLARSANEQFF

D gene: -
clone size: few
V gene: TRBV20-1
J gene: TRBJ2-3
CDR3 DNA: TGCAGAATAAAAAGAGGACCAGATACGCAGTATTTT
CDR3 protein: CRIKRGPDTQYF

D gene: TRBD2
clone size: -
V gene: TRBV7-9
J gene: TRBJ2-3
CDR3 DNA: TGTGCCAGCAGCCCCCTCCTAGCGGGAGAATGGGCAGATACGCAGTATTTT
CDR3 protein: CASSPLLAGEWADTQYF

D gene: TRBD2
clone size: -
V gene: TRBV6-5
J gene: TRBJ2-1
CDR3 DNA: TGTGCCAGCAGTTCCGGGACTAGCTACAATGAGCAGTTCTTC
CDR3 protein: CASSSGTSYNEQFF

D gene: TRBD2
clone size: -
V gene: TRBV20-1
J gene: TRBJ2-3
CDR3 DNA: TGCAGTGCTCCGCGGCGGGGGGGCACAGATACGCAGTATTTT
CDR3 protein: CSAPRRGGTDTQYF

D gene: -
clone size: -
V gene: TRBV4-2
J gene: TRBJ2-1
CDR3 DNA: TGTGCCAGCAGCCAAGCCTACGGATACAATGAGCAGTTCTTC
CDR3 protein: CASSQAYGYNEQFF

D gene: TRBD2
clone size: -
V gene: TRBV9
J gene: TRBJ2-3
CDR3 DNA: TGTGCCAGCAGCGTAGAGGGACTAGCGGGGTACACAGATACGCAGTATTTT
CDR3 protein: CASSVEGLAGYTDTQYF

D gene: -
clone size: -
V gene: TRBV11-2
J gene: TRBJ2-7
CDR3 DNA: TGTGCCAGCAGCTTAGCCGTCGGGGACTACGAGCAGTACTTC
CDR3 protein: CASSLAVGDYEQYF

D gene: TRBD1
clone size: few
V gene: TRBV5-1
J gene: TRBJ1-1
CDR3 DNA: TGCGCCAGCAGAACCGGGACAGCTAACACTGAAGCTTTCTTT
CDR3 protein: CASRTGTANTEAFF

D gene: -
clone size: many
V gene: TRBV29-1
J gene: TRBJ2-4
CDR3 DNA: TGCAGCGTAGCTACGGTCCTAGCCAAAAACATTCAGTACTTC
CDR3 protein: CSVATVLAKNIQYF

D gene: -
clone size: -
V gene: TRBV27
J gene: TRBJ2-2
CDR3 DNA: TGTGCCAGCAGTTTATCTATCTGGGATTATGGTGGGGTGGCCAACACCGGGGAGCTGTTTTTT
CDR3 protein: CASSLSIWDYGGVANTGELFF

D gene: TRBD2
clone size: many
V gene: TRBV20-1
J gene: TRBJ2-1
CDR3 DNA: TGCAGTGCTAAAAATAGCGGGAGGGCCTACAATGAGCAGTTCTTC
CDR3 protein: CSAKNSGRAYNEQFF

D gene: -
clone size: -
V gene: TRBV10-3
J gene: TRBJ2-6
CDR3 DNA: TGTGCCATCAAAGGGGGCTCTGGGGCCAACGTCCTGACTTTC
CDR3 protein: CAIKGGSGANVLTF

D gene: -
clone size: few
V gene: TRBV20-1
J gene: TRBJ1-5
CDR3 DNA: TGCAGTGCTAGACAGGGTTTGCGTTGGCCCCAGCATTTT
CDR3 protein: CSARQGLRWPQHF

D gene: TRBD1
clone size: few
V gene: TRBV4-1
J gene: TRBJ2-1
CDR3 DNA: TGCGCCAGCAGCCAAGATTGGGACAGGGGCTACAATGAGCAGTTCTTC
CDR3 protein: CASSQDWDRGYNEQFF

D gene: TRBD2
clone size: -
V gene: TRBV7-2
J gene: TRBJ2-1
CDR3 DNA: TGTGCCAGCAGCTTTTCGCGGGGGGCCCACAATGAGCAGTTCTTC
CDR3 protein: CASSFSRGAHNEQFF

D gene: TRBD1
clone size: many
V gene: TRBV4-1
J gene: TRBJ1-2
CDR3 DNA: TGCGCCAGCAGCACAGGGGGGGACTATGGCTACACCTTC
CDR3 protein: CASSTGGDYGYTF